A selection of T cell receptor beta chains follows, all from one sample in a study of T cells after yellow fever vaccination. TCRdb reprocessed the 5' RACE reads with MiXCR, giving one entry per CDR3 protein. The sample shows around 60,000 distinct CDR3 sequences, around 6.2% of them seen only once. The starting material was PBMCs, either bulk or a sorted T-cell subset (CD4+, CD8+, memory, or dextramer-sorted; not recorded which), obtained on the day of the yellow fever booster vaccination. The receptors originated from a man between 18 and 29 years old who received the YFV17D yellow fever vaccine. Each CDR3 is given without its conserved first and last residue. Fields, in order: clone size, V gene, CDR3 protein. Clone size is shown for a subset of rows, as once, few, many or a class of expanded clone.

>many|TRBV6-5
ASSYDGGPGDTQY
>many|TRBV4-1
ASSPRQANYGYT
>many|TRBV27
ASSFSGRSYNSPLH
>many|TRBV27
ASPVSTNSPLH
>many|TRBV7-3
ASNSNSGRRNEQF
>many|TRBV27
ASSPTGLYGYT
>few|TRBV4-1
ASSQAQYQETQY
>-|TRBV5-6
ASSLTSGRGETQY
>few|TRBV20-1
SARTDRGLYNEQF
>many|TRBV9
ASSTRDRLNTEAF
>-|TRBV6-1
ASRPQGLGYT
>large|TRBV4-2
ASSPDSYEQY
>few|TRBV7-2
ASSPQSYGYT
>few|TRBV2
ASSERRERQPQH
>-|TRBV12-5
ASALGGGTEAF
>-|TRBV16
ASSQSGLAGGADTQY
>-|TRBV27
ASCRTGYSGNTIY
>-|TRBV12-5
ASGLVNLNAF
>many|TRBV5-1
ASSLGRTGNTIY
>-|TRBV11-2
ASSLSKLDTQY